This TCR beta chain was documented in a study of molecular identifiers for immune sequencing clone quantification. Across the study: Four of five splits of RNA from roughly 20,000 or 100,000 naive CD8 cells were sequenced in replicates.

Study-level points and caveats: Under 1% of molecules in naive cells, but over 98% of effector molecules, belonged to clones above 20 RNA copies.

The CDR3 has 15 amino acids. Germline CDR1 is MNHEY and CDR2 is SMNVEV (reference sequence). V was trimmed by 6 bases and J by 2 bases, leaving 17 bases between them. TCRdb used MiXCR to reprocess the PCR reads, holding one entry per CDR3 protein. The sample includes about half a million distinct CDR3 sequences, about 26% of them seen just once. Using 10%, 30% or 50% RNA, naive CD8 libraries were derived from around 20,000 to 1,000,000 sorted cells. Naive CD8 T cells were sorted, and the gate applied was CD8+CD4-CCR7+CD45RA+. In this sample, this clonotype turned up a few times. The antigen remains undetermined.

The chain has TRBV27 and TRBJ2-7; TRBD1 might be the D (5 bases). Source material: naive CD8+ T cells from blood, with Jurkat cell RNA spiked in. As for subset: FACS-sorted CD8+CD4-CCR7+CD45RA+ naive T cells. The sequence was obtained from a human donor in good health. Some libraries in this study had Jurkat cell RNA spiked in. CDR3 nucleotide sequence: TGTGCCAGCAGGATCCACGATCAGGGAACCTACGAGCAGTACTTC. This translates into CASRIHDQGTYEQYF.